The 9 T cell receptor beta chains listed next were all sequenced from one sample in a study of blood T cell repertoires in COVID-19. Here immunoSEQ multiplex PCR was the method, and the copy in TCRdb shows in-frame clones only, minus some. The table lists about 360,000 clones, about 83% of them singletons, with approximately 3% in the top ten. Sequencing was done on a sample of peripheral blood. Receptors were obtained from a man aged 25-45 years with active or convalescent COVID-19.

The J gene is TRBJ2-7, the V gene TRBV4-1; TRBD1 matches at 10 bases. Germline values: CDR1 MGHRA, CDR2 YSYEKL. CDR3 length: 17 residues. V shed 5 bases and J 2 bases; nucleotides not matched to a gene: 12. The CDR3 here is CASSVLPGTGDPYEQYF. CDR3 in DNA: TGCGCCAGCAGCGTACTCCCCGGGACAGGGGACCCCTACGAGCAGTACTTC.

The chain combines TRBV27 with TRBJ2-1; D gene uncertain. The CDR3 consists of 16 residues. Between the trimmed V and J ends, which lost 0 bases and 0 bases, there was a span of 9 bases. Germline CDR1 reads MNHEY; CDR2 reads SMNVEV (reference sequence). In DNA form, the CDR3 reads TGTGCCAGCAGTTTATCACAGACAAGCTCCTACAATGAGCAGTTCTTC. Amino acid sequence: CASSLSQTSSYNEQFF.

The table lists this clone with a count of one. The chain has TRBV5-3 and TRBJ2-5; a possible D gene is TRBD2 (6 bases). TRBV5-3 is assigned to the ORF class and has an uncertain function. The V end lost 0 bases, the J end lost 5 bases, and 17 bases lay between the germline ends. This CDR3 is 16 amino acids long. The CDR3 here is CARSLEGLTRGETQYF. Written as DNA, the CDR3 is TGTGCCAGAAGCTTGGAGGGACTGACTAGAGGGGAGACCCAGTACTTC.

The chain carries TRBV5-4 and TRBJ2-7; 8 positions match TRBD2. Losses at the gene ends were 4 bases for V and 1 base for J; bases not matched to a gene: 10. The CDR3 covers 16 residues. CDR1 SGHNT and CDR2 YYREEE come from the germline V gene (reference sequence). The CDR3 loop reads CASSGSGLAGSYEQYF. In nucleotides, the CDR3 is TGTGCCAGCAGCGGAAGTGGACTAGCAGGTTCCTACGAGCAGTACTTC.

The V gene is TRBV12-3 or TRBV12-4, the J gene TRBJ1-1, with D possibly matching TRBD1 (5 bases). V was trimmed by 4 bases and J by 11 bases, leaving 14 bases between them. The length of the CDR3 is 12 residues. CDR3 residues: CASSSGDFEAFF. CDR3 coding DNA: TGTGCCAGCAGTTCCGGGGACTTTGAGGCTTTCTTT.

The chain couples TRBV5-1 to TRBJ1-1, with TRBD1 matching over 8 bases. The junction had 8 bases not matched to a gene; V was cut back by 5 bases and J by 8 bases. CDR1 is SGHRS and CDR2 is YFSETQ in the germline V gene. The CDR3 is made up of 13 amino acids. CDR3 loop: CASSYDRGREAFF. CDR3 coding DNA: TGCGCCAGCAGTTACGACAGGGGAAGAGAAGCTTTCTTT. Full variable domain (remainder filled in from reference TRBV5-1 and TRBJ1-1): KAGVTQTPRYLIKTRGQQVTLSCSPISGHRSVSWYQQTPGQGLQFLFEYFSETQRNKGNFPGRFSGRQFSNSRSEMNVSTLELGDSALYLCASSYDRGREAFFGQGTRLTVV.

In its sample, this clone was seen a few times. V usage is TRBV28 and J usage is TRBJ2-7; TRBD2 aligns across 9 bases. Germline V gene data show CDR1 as MDHEN and CDR2 as SYDVKM. Unmatched junction bases numbered 9, after V lost 5 bases and J lost 4 bases. The CDR3 contains 15 residues. The CDR3 DNA sequence: TGTGCCAGCAGTCCTTTTAGCGGGAGTAGGTACGAGCAGTACTTC. This translates into CASSPFSGSRYEQYF.

The chain recombines TRBV6-5 with TRBJ1-5; perhaps TRBD1 as D (5 bases). CDR1 is MNHEY, CDR2 SVGAGI, per germline. V was pared by 6 bases and J by 2 bases, with 14 bases between. The CDR3 has 15 amino acids. Written as DNA, the CDR3 is TGTGCCAGCAGCCCCGGGGGGGGTGGCAATCAGCCCCAGCATTTT. This sequence encodes CASSPGGGGNQPQHF.

The V call is TRBV30, the J call TRBJ2-6; 10 bases map to TRBD1. The CDR3 extends over 16 amino acids. Germline values: CDR1 GTSNPN, CDR2 SVGIG (reference sequence). J gave up 6 bases and V 0 bases, and 5 bases lay outside the gene matches. CDR3 sequence: CAWSVLGTGVANVLTF. CDR3 in DNA: TGTGCCTGGAGTGTCTTGGGGACAGGGGTGGCCAACGTCCTGACTTTC. The variable domain in full, completed from reference TRBV30 and TRBJ2-6, reads SQTIHQWPATLVQPVGSPLSLECTVEGTSNPNLYWYRQAAGRGLQLLFYSVGIGQISSEVPQNLSASRPQDRQFILSSKKLLLSDSGFYLCAWSVLGTGVANVLTFGAGSRLTVL.